A single sample gave rise to the 30 T cell receptor beta chains below, sequenced in a study of cytomegalovirus exposure and HLA in healthy donors. PCR was performed using 60 Vbeta and 13 Jbeta primers. TCRdb keeps only in-frame clones here, not all; method: immunoSEQ multiplex PCR. The sample consists of around 250,000 clones, around 90% of them appearing once. What was sequenced was PBMCs. Receptor source: a girl aged 2 to 10 in good health and CMV-seronegative.

As DNA, the CDR3 is TGTGCCAGCAGCGCCACACAGGGATCAAATGAAAAACTGTTTTTT. Translating it yields CASSATQGSNEKLFF. This chain connects TRBV9 to TRBJ1-4; perhaps TRBD1 as D (6 bases). Looked up from germline, CDR1 is SGDLS and CDR2 is YYNGEE. V dropped 3 bases and J dropped 5 bases, with 14 bases sitting between them. CDR3 length: 15 amino acids. The full variable domain, rest sourced from reference TRBV9 and TRBJ1-4, is DSGVTQTPKHLITATGQRVTLRCSPRSGDLSVYWYQQSLDQGLQFLIQYYNGEERAKGNILERFSAQQFPDLHSELNLSSLELGDSALYFCASSATQGSNEKLFFGSGTQLSVL.

The CDR3 DNA is TGTGCCAGCAGCCCGCGGGGGGCCTACGAGCAGTACTTC. This codes for CASSPRGAYEQYF. The rearrangement links TRBV9 to TRBJ2-7, with 8 nucleotides matching TRBD2. The length of the CDR3 is 13 residues. V shed 4 bases and J 2 bases; nucleotides not matched to a gene: 2. From germline, CDR1 is SGDLS and CDR2 YYNGEE. The full variable domain, rest sourced from reference TRBV9 and TRBJ2-7, is DSGVTQTPKHLITATGQRVTLRCSPRSGDLSVYWYQQSLDQGLQFLIQYYNGEERAKGNILERFSAQQFPDLHSELNLSSLELGDSALYFCASSPRGAYEQYFGPGTRLTVT.

V is TRBV13 and J is TRBJ2-1, with 8 positions matching TRBD2. CDR3 size: 16 residues. J gave up 6 bases and V 1 base, and 8 bases lay outside the gene matches. Germline CDR1 PRHDT, CDR2 FYEKMQ (reference sequence). The CDR3 loop is CASSLVSQAGGNEQFF. The CDR3 coding sequence is TGTGCCAGCAGCTTAGTATCTCAGGCGGGGGGCAATGAGCAGTTCTTC.

This clone showed up just once. CDR3 protein: CASSQGSSKFF. CDR3 nucleotide sequence: TGTGCCAGCAGCCAAGGGTCTAGCAAGTTCTTC. J is TRBJ2-1 and V is TRBV7-8, with TRBD2 as a possible D gene (5 bases). This CDR3 is 11 amino acids long. V shed 5 bases and J shed 14 bases, with 13 bases lying between them. Germline CDR1 reads SGHVS; CDR2 reads FQNEAQ.

This clone was counted a single time. The chain joins TRBV5-1 to TRBJ1-4, with TRBD1 matching 10 bases. Germline assignment: CDR1 SGHRS and CDR2 YFSETQ. V lost 4 bases to trimming and J lost 7 bases; unmatched junction nucleotides: 4. CDR3 length equals 14 residues. In DNA form, the CDR3 reads TGCGCCAGCAGCATGACAGGGGGCGGTGAAAAACTGTTTTTT. It yields the protein CASSMTGGGEKLFF.

The chain uses TRBV14 and TRBJ2-7, with D perhaps matching TRBD1 (6 bases). The germline V gene encodes CDR1 SGHDN and CDR2 FVKESK. With 2 bases removed from V and 5 bases from J, the gap between germline ends came to 7 bases. The CDR3 loop spans 12 amino acids. In nucleotides, the CDR3 is TGTGCCAGCAGCCAACAGGGGAACGAGCAGTACTTC. Translation: CASSQQGNEQYF.

The genes are TRBV5-1 and TRBJ2-7, with TRBD2 matching over 12 bases. The CDR3 sequence is 15 residues long. V lost 2 bases and J lost 6; bases outside the gene matches: 6. From germline, CDR1 is SGHRS and CDR2 YFSETQ. The CDR3 region is CASSLGLAGNFEQYF. The CDR3 bases are TGCGCCAGCAGCTTAGGACTAGCGGGGAATTTCGAGCAGTACTTC.

V gene TRBV30 combines with J gene TRBJ2-3; D gene uncertain. CDR3 length: 14 amino acids. The germline V and J ends were trimmed by 2 bases and 2 bases, with 11 bases remaining between them. From germline, CDR1 is GTSNPN and CDR2 SVGIG (reference sequence). The chain's CDR3 is CAWSRQAYTDTQYF. CDR3 coding DNA: TGTGCCTGGAGTCGGCAAGCGTACACAGATACGCAGTATTTT.

J is TRBJ1-5 and V is TRBV14; TRBD1 might be the D (6 bases). V lost 1 base, J lost 6 bases, and 16 bases lay in between. This CDR3 is built from 16 residues. Germline CDR1 reads SGHDN; CDR2 reads FVKESK. The CDR3 loop reads CASSQGAGIRGQPQHF. The CDR3 bases are TGTGCCAGCAGCCAAGGGGCTGGGATCAGGGGTCAGCCCCAGCATTTT.

The genes are TRBV2 and TRBJ1-1; 10 bases match TRBD1. The CDR3 has 17 amino acids. Germline V gene data show CDR1 as SNHLY and CDR2 as FYNNEI. V was clipped by 8 bases and J by 4 bases; unmatched bases: 16. CDR3: CASPPRSDRGYVTEAFF. The CDR3 DNA sequence: TGTGCCAGCCCGCCCCGGTCGGACAGGGGGTATGTCACTGAAGCTTTCTTT.

This clone was detected once. The same CDR3 is also encoded by other DNA sequences in this sample. The chain is built from TRBV7-9 and TRBJ1-1; no clear D gene. Trimming took 3 bases from V and 2 from J, leaving 7 bases between them. In germline, CDR1 is SEHNR, CDR2 FQNEAQ (reference sequence). CDR3 length: 13 amino acids. DNA for the CDR3: TGTGCCAGCAGCTTGGCTCTCAACACTGAAGCTTTCTTT. Protein sequence: CASSLALNTEAFF.

CDR3 loop: CASSQLAGGLNTGELFF. The CDR3 nucleotides read TGTGCCAGCAGCCAGCTAGCGGGGGGCTTGAACACCGGGGAGCTGTTTTTT. The chain carries TRBV4-2 and TRBJ2-2, with 11 nucleotides matching TRBD2. CDR1 and CDR2 from the germline V gene are LGHNA and YNFKEQ. V shed 3 bases and J 1 base; nucleotides not matched to a gene: 4. The CDR3 has 17 residues.

This sequence joins TRBV5-6 and TRBJ2-3; 9 nucleotides agree with TRBD2. Germline V lookup: CDR1 SGHDT, CDR2 YYEEEE. Unmatched junction bases numbered 3, after V lost 0 bases and J lost 4 bases. The CDR3 has 15 residues. CDR3 amino acids: CASSLEIAGADTQYF. CDR3 DNA: TGTGCCAGCAGCTTGGAGATAGCGGGAGCAGATACGCAGTATTTT.

This chain links TRBV9 with TRBJ2-7, with D perhaps matching TRBD2 (7 bases). V lost 7 bases and J 1 base, leaving 18 bases between the germline ends. Germline lookup yields CDR1 SGDLS and CDR2 YYNGEE. This CDR3 comprises 15 residues. This CDR3 is CASSGGGGLSYEQYF. As DNA, the CDR3 is TGTGCCAGCTCCGGAGGGGGGGGGCTGTCCTACGAGCAGTACTTC.

J is TRBJ2-2 and V is TRBV6-4, with 9 bases aligning to TRBD1. V dropped 2 bases and J dropped 4; count of bases not matched to a gene: 5. This CDR3 spans 16 amino acids. Germline CDR1 and CDR2: MRHNA and SNTAGT. The CDR3 loop is CASSDPQGQGTGELFF. The DNA of the CDR3 is TGTGCCAGCAGTGACCCGCAGGGACAGGGCACCGGGGAGCTGTTTTTT.

The chain links TRBV9 to TRBJ2-7; 9 nucleotides line up with TRBD2. The germline V gene encodes CDR1 SGDLS and CDR2 YYNGEE. After removal of 3 bases from V and 1 base from J, the junction contained 2 bases not matched to a gene. This CDR3 comprises 14 residues. The CDR3 is CASSDTSGSYEQYF. Here the CDR3 DNA reads TGTGCCAGCAGCGATACTAGCGGGTCCTACGAGCAGTACTTC.

This clone was counted a few times. CDR3 in DNA: TGTGCCAGCAGTCCAGGAATTGTCTCCTACGAGCAGTACTTC. Residues: CASSPGIVSYEQYF. The chain carries TRBV7-9 and TRBJ2-7; D gene unclear. From germline, CDR1 is SEHNR and CDR2 FQNEAQ (reference sequence). The CDR3 runs 14 residues. Trimming took off 6 bases at V and 0 bases at J, with 12 bases between the two ends. The full variable domain, rest sourced from reference TRBV7-9 and TRBJ2-7, is DTGVSQNPRHKITKRGQNVTFRCDPISEHNRLYWYRQTLGQGPEFLTYFQNEAQLEKSRLLSDRFSAERPKGSFSTLEIQRTEQGDSAMYLCASSPGIVSYEQYFGPGTRLTVT.

The chain joins TRBV7-6 to TRBJ2-5; tentative D call: TRBD2 (6 bases). This CDR3 spans 16 amino acids. Germline lookup yields CDR1 SGHVS and CDR2 FNYEAQ. Trimming took off 1 base at V and 4 bases at J, with 16 bases between the two ends. This chain's CDR3 is CASSLGGGALTETQYF. The CDR3 DNA follows: TGTGCCAGCAGCTTAGGAGGCGGGGCCCTGACAGAGACCCAGTACTTC.

This chain joins TRBV4-2 and TRBJ1-6, with a tentative D call TRBD1 (5 bases). V was shortened by 0 bases and J by 9 bases, with 6 bases between the two germline ends. Per germline, CDR1 LGHNA and CDR2 YNFKEQ. This CDR3 is 13 amino acids long. In nucleotides, the CDR3 is TGTGCCAGCAGCCAAGAAAGGGGTTCACCCCTCCACTTT. Encoded protein: CASSQERGSPLHF.

V and J are TRBV19 and TRBJ1-5; no clear D. Trimming shortened V by 3 bases and J by 6 bases, and 9 bases separated the two germline ends. Per the germline V gene, CDR1 is LNHDA and CDR2 is SQIVND (reference sequence). This CDR3 is built from 13 residues. The DNA for the CDR3 is TGTGCCAGTAGTATGAGGGAGGCTCAGCCCCAGCATTTT. Protein: CASSMREAQPQHF.

This chain uses TRBV2 with TRBJ1-4; 7 nucleotides match TRBD1. V was pared by 6 bases and J by 2 bases, with 9 bases of the junction left unmatched. In germline, CDR1 is SNHLY, CDR2 FYNNEI. There are 16 residues in the CDR3. The CDR3 region has the DNA TGTGCCAGCAGCCGAGCAGGGGGTACGACTAATGAAAAACTGTTTTTT. As protein: CASSRAGGTTNEKLFF.

With regard to this clone: Other DNA sequences from this sample encode an identical CDR3 as well. The gene calls are TRBV5-1 and TRBJ2-7; 7 bases are shared with TRBD2. V lost 0 bases to trimming and J lost 0 bases; unmatched junction nucleotides: 0. This CDR3 is built from 14 residues. Germline loops: CDR1 SGHRS, CDR2 YFSETQ. This chain's CDR3 is CASSLAGGSYEQYF. The CDR3 DNA follows: TGCGCCAGCAGCTTGGCGGGGGGCTCCTACGAGCAGTACTTC.

The rearrangement links TRBV25-1 to TRBJ2-2; 8 nucleotides match TRBD2. Germline V gene data show CDR1 as MGHDK and CDR2 as SYGVNS. This CDR3 has 18 amino acids. The V segment lost 5 bases and the J segment 6 bases; nucleotides outside the gene matches: 17. The CDR3 DNA reads TGTGCCAGCAGTTATCCGACTAGCGCTATGGTCTCGGCCGGGGAGCTGTTTTTT. Its protein is CASSYPTSAMVSAGELFF. The full variable domain, its missing parts supplied by reference TRBV25-1 and TRBJ2-2, is EADIYQTPRYLVIGTGKKITLECSQTMGHDKMYWYQQDPGMELHLIHYSYGVNSTEKGDLSSESTVSRIRTEHFPLTLESARPSHTSQYLCASSYPTSAMVSAGELFFGEGSRLTVL.

The gene calls are TRBV4-2 and TRBJ2-5; 11 bases fit TRBD2. Trimming took 1 base from V and 1 from J; bases not matched to a gene: 8. The CDR3 runs 18 residues. CDR1 is LGHNA and CDR2 is YNFKEQ in the germline V gene. The CDR3 reads CASSQGISGGAAQETQYF. In nucleotides, the CDR3 is TGTGCCAGCAGCCAAGGAATTAGCGGGGGGGCCGCCCAAGAGACCCAGTACTTC.

V usage is TRBV6-6 and J usage is TRBJ1-4; weak D call: TRBD1 (5 bases). Germline V gene data show CDR1 as MNHNY and CDR2 as SVGAGI (reference sequence). V lost 7 bases and J lost 8, with 11 bases in between. The CDR3 runs 12 residues. Written as DNA, the CDR3 is TGTGCCAGCACCTCGTCAGGGGAAAAACTGTTTTTT. Its translation: CASTSSGEKLFF.

This clone appeared a single time. The CDR3 here is CASSVRGRDTGELFF. CDR3 coding DNA: TGCGCCAGCAGTGTCAGGGGGCGCGACACCGGGGAGCTGTTTTTT. The rearrangement joins TRBV10-2 to TRBJ2-2; TRBD1 agrees at 8 bases. J lost 3 bases, V lost 4 bases, and 4 bases had no gene match. Looked up from germline, CDR1 is WSHSY and CDR2 is SAAADI. The CDR3 contains 15 residues.

The genes are TRBV27 and TRBJ1-1, with 12 bases lining up with TRBD1. V lost 4 bases and J lost 0; bases outside the gene matches: 9. Germline CDR1 is MNHEY and CDR2 is SMNVEV (reference sequence). This CDR3 has 18 amino acids. CDR3 protein: CASSSETRDRGLNTEAFF. CDR3 nucleotides: TGTGCCAGCAGTTCCGAGACCCGGGACAGGGGGCTGAACACTGAAGCTTTCTTT.

The table lists this clone with a count of one. This chain links TRBV6-4 with TRBJ1-5; D ambiguous. The germline V gene has CDR1 MRHNA and CDR2 SNTAGT. The CDR3 totals 13 residues. V was trimmed by 5 bases and J by 5 bases, leaving 10 bases between them. The CDR3 nucleotides are TGTGCCAGCAGTCCCGAGGCTGATCAGCCCCAGCATTTT. Translating it yields CASSPEADQPQHF.

V gene TRBV6-5 combines with J gene TRBJ2-7; 7 bases map to TRBD2. This CDR3 comprises 12 residues. After removal of 10 bases from V and 3 bases from J, the junction contained 6 bases not matched to a gene. Per the germline V gene, CDR1 is MNHEY and CDR2 is SVGAGI. The CDR3 DNA reads TGTGCCACCCGAGCGGGACTCTACGAGCAGTACTTC. This sequence encodes CATRAGLYEQYF.

The chain uses TRBV6-1 and TRBJ2-3; D remains ambiguous. Germline CDR1 and CDR2: MNHNS and SASEGT. This CDR3 contains 17 residues. V gave up 4 bases and J gave up 2 bases, with 19 bases separating them. CDR3 loop: CASSATVTDTFTDTQYF. The CDR3 DNA sequence: TGTGCCAGCAGTGCTACGGTAACCGACACCTTCACAGATACGCAGTATTTT.